The clone carrying this T cell receptor beta chain appeared once. Its antigen is undetermined. Looked up from germline, CDR1 is SGHAT and CDR2 is FQNNGV. This CDR3 region has 16 residues. Trimming at V came to 7 bases and at J to 2 bases, leaving 11 bases not matched to a gene. Method: immunoSEQ multiplex PCR; TCRdb's copy keeps in-frame clones and lacks some. Of about 80,000 clones listed, about nine tenths were seen once; the top ten hold roughly 0.22%. This sample was included in a study of OX40 agonist ivuxolimab in advanced cancers. Overall study findings and caveats: Normalized expansion of T-cell clones was also low for some nonresponders.

This TCR was sampled from an adult with an advanced solid tumor such as melanoma, head and neck, liver or kidney cancer. The rearrangement links TRBV11-2 to TRBJ2-5, with 9 bases matching TRBD1. This specimen was CD4+ or CD8+ T cells sorted from blood, taken in a trial of the OX40 agonist ivuxolimab. The CDR3 sequence is CASTLGGTGTQETQYF. In DNA form, the CDR3 reads TGTGCCAGCACCCTGGGAGGGACAGGGACTCAAGAGACCCAGTACTTC.